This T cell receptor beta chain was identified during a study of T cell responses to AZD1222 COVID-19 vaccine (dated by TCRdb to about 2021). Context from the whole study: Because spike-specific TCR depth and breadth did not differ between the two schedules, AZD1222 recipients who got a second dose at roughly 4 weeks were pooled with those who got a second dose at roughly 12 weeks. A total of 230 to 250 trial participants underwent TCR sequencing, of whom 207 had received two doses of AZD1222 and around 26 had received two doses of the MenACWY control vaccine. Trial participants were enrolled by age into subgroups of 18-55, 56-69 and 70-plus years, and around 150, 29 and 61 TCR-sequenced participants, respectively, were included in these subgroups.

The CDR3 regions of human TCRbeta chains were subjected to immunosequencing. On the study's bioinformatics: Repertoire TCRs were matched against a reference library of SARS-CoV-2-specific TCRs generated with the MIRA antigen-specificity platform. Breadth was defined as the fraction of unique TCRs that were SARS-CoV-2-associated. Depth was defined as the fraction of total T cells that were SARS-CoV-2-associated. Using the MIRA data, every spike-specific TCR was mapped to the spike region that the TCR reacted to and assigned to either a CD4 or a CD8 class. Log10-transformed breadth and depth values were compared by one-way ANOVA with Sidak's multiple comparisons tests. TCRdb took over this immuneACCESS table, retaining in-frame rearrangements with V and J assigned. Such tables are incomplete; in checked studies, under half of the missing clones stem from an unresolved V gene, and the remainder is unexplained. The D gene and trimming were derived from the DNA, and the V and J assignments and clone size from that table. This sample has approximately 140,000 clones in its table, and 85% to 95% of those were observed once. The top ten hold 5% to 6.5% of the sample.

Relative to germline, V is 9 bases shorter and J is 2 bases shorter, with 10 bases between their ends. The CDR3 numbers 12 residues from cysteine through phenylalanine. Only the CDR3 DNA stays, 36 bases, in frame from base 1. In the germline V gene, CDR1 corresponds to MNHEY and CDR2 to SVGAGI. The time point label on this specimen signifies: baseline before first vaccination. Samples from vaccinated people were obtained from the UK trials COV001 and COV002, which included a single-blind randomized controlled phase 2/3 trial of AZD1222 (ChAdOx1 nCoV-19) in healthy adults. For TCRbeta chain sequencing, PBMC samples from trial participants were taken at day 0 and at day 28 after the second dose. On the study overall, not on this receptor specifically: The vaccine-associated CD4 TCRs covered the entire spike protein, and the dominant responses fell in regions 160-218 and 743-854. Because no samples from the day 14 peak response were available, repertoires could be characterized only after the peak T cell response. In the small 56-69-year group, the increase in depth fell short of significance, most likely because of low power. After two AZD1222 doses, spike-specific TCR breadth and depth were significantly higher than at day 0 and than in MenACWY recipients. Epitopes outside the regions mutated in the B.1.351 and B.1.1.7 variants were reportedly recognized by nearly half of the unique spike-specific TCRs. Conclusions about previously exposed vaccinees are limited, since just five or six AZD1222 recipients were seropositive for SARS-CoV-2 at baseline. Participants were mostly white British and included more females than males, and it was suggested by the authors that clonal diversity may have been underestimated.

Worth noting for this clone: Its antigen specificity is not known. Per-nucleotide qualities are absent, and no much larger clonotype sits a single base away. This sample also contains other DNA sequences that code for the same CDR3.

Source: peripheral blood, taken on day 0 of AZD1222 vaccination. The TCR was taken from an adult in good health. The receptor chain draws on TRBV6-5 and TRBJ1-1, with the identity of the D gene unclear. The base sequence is TGTGCCAGTCGGACGGTTAACACTGAAGCTTTCTTT. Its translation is CASRTVNTEAFF.